These 19 T cell receptor beta chains were sequenced from one sample in a study of cytomegalovirus exposure and HLA in healthy donors. Primers: 60 Vbeta forward and 13 Jbeta reverse. Method: immunoSEQ multiplex PCR; TCRdb's copy keeps in-frame clones and lacks some. In the table there are about 59,000 clones, 80% of which are singletons. Source material: PBMCs. These receptors were obtained from a woman aged 40 to 50 in good health and CMV-seronegative.

Comments on this clone: The sample contains more than one DNA sequence encoding this CDR3. V is TRBV30 and J is TRBJ1-5; no reliable D call. The germline CDR1 and CDR2 sequences are GTSNPN and SVGIG (reference sequence). The CDR3 loop spans 13 amino acids. With 0 bases removed from V and 1 base from J, the gap between germline ends came to 4 bases. The CDR3 nucleotides are TGTGCCTGGAGTGTGCGCAGCAATCAGCCCCAGCATTTT. This codes for CAWSVRSNQPQHF.

Concerning this clone itself: Sequence at one end of the junction differs from germline and may be a read error. The rearrangement uses TRBV25-1 and TRBJ1-1; D ambiguous. Germline V gives CDR1 MGHDK, CDR2 SYGVNS. The CDR3 loop spans 12 amino acids. CDR3 bases: TGTGCCAGCAGTGTCGGGAACGCTGAAGCTTTCTTT. It yields the protein CASSVGNAEAFF.

J is TRBJ2-2 and V is TRBV30; the match to TRBD2 covers 8 bases. Unmatched junction bases numbered 7, after V lost 7 bases and J lost 0 bases. The germline CDR1 and CDR2 sequences are GTSNPN and SVGIG (reference sequence). The CDR3 extends over 15 amino acids. The CDR3 DNA reads TGTGCCTCCAATAGCGGGGTTACGAACACCGGGGAGCTGTTTTTT. Translated: CASNSGVTNTGELFF.

The gene calls are TRBV19 and TRBJ1-1; 7 bases map to TRBD1. The V and J ends lost 5 bases and 4 bases, in that order; junction bases with no gene match: 7. CDR3 size: 14 residues. Germline V gene sequence: CDR1 LNHDA, CDR2 SQIVND (reference sequence). CDR3 amino acids: CASSDQGGSTEAFF. Here the CDR3 DNA reads TGTGCCAGTAGTGACCAGGGGGGATCCACTGAAGCTTTCTTT.

CDR3 sequence reads: CASSLVQNEKLFF. The CDR3 DNA is TGTGCCAGCAGCTTGGTTCAGAATGAAAAACTGTTTTTT. The chain has TRBV5-5 and TRBJ1-4; D uncertain. The CDR3 extends over 13 amino acids. V was shortened by 0 bases and J by 5 bases, with 5 bases between the two germline ends. CDR1 SGHKS and CDR2 YYEKEE come from the germline V gene (reference sequence). Drawing the rest from reference TRBV5-5 and TRBJ1-4, the complete variable domain is DAGVTQSPTHLIKTRGQQVTLRCSPISGHKSVSWYQQVLGQGPQFIFQYYEKEERGRGNFPDRFSARQFPNYSSELNVNALLLGDSALYLCASSLVQNEKLFFGSGTQLSVL.

This chain joins TRBV28 and TRBJ1-1, with TRBD1 as a possible D gene (6 bases). Trimming removed 7 bases at V and 6 bases at J, with 15 bases between. CDR3 size: 13 residues. The germline V gene has CDR1 MDHEN and CDR2 SYDVKM. CDR3 sequence (DNA): TGTGCCAGCACTTCACAGGGTTTCGCTGAAGCTTTCTTT. Amino acids: CASTSQGFAEAFF.

The V call is TRBV2, the J call TRBJ2-7, with no clear D. Between the trimmed V and J ends, which lost 5 bases and 0 bases, there was a span of 5 bases. The CDR3 covers 12 residues. Germline V gene sequence: CDR1 SNHLY, CDR2 FYNNEI. Here the CDR3 DNA reads TGTGCCAGCAGTTATAGCTCCTACGAGCAGTACTTC. As protein: CASSYSSYEQYF.

This chain joins TRBV7-6 and TRBJ2-5; TRBD2 aligns across 10 bases. Germline V gene data show CDR1 as SGHVS and CDR2 as FNYEAQ. This CDR3 has 15 residues. After removal of 2 bases from V and 4 bases from J, the junction contained 4 bases not matched to a gene. DNA of the CDR3: TGTGCCAGCAGCTTAATAAGACTAGCGGGAGAGACCCAGTACTTC. It translates to CASSLIRLAGETQYF.

The chain links TRBV27 to TRBJ1-2; maybe TRBD1 (6 bases). Germline V gene lookup returns CDR1 MNHEY and CDR2 SMNVEV (reference sequence). This CDR3 comprises 14 residues. V gave up 5 bases and J gave up 1 base, with 11 bases separating them. CDR3: CASSPTRGNYGYTF. In DNA form, the CDR3 reads TGTGCCAGCAGTCCAACCAGGGGTAACTATGGCTACACCTTC.

Written as DNA, the CDR3 is TGCAGCGCCTCAGGGGTCCACGAGCAGTACTTC. This codes for CSASGVHEQYF. This chain uses TRBV29-1 with TRBJ2-7; maybe TRBD1 (6 bases). The CDR3 totals 11 residues. The germline gives CDR1 SQVTM, CDR2 ANQGSEA. Trimming took 7 bases from V and 5 from J, leaving 12 bases between them.

The chain couples TRBV7-9 to TRBJ2-2; D gene unclear. V shed 0 bases and J shed 0 bases, with 17 bases lying between them. The CDR3 loop spans 19 amino acids. Germline V gene sequence: CDR1 SEHNR, CDR2 FQNEAQ (reference sequence). The CDR3 DNA reads as TGTGCCAGCAGCTTAGCGGTCGGCCGACTGACCCCGAACACCGGGGAGCTGTTTTTT. Its translation: CASSLAVGRLTPNTGELFF.

On this clone itself: The junction departs from the called germline gene at one end, perhaps through a read error. V is TRBV6-6 and J is TRBJ2-3; tentative D call: TRBD1 (5 bases). Germline CDR1 is MNHNY and CDR2 is SVGAGI (reference sequence). This CDR3 has 12 amino acids. CDR3 bases: TGTGCCAGCAGTTACTCGGACAATCAAGGGGTATTT. It specifies CASSYSDNQGVF.

This chain joins TRBV5-4 and TRBJ2-2, with 7 bases lining up with TRBD1. Germline loops: CDR1 SGHNT, CDR2 YYREEE (reference sequence). This CDR3 has 16 amino acids. After removal of 4 bases from V and 3 bases from J, the junction contained 9 bases not matched to a gene. The DNA for the CDR3 is TGTGCCAGCAGCCACAGGGACAGATTGGACACCGGGGAGCTGTTTTTT. Residues: CASSHRDRLDTGELFF.

The CDR3 DNA is TGTGCCAGCAGCATCCGGGAGACCCAGTACTTC. Residues: CASSIRETQYF. The chain carries TRBV5-5 and TRBJ2-5; D remains unclear. Per the germline V gene, CDR1 is SGHKS and CDR2 is YYEKEE (reference sequence). The V end lost 4 bases, the J end lost 5 bases, and 6 bases lay between the germline ends. The CDR3 loop spans 11 amino acids. The full variable domain, rest sourced from reference TRBV5-5 and TRBJ2-5, is DAGVTQSPTHLIKTRGQQVTLRCSPISGHKSVSWYQQVLGQGPQFIFQYYEKEERGRGNFPDRFSARQFPNYSSELNVNALLLGDSALYLCASSIRETQYFGPGTRLLVL.

The table lists this clone with a count of one. The CDR3 DNA reads as TGTGCCAGCAGTCACAAGACTAGCACAGATACGCAGTATTTT. As protein: CASSHKTSTDTQYF. This rearrangement joins TRBV6-1 to TRBJ2-3; D not certain. Trimming stripped 5 bases from V and 0 bases from J, with 9 bases between. The CDR3 runs 14 residues. Per the germline V gene, CDR1 is MNHNS and CDR2 is SASEGT.

V usage is TRBV27 and J usage is TRBJ2-3; 11 bases are shared with TRBD2. The CDR3 totals 17 residues. Germline V lookup: CDR1 MNHEY, CDR2 SMNVEV (reference sequence). Unmatched junction bases numbered 9, after V lost 0 bases and J lost 7 bases. The CDR3 reads CASSLSLAGGLWHTQYF. The CDR3 region has the DNA TGTGCCAGCAGTTTATCCCTAGCGGGAGGTCTTTGGCATACGCAGTATTTT.

This chain uses TRBV5-1 with TRBJ1-4; 8 nucleotides line up with TRBD1. The germline CDR1 and CDR2 sequences are SGHRS and YFSETQ. The CDR3 is made up of 16 amino acids. The J segment lost 7 bases and the V segment lost 1 base, leaving 9 bases of the junction unmatched. CDR3 residues: CASSLLQGQAGEKLFF. The CDR3 DNA reads as TGCGCCAGCAGCTTGCTCCAGGGACAGGCGGGTGAAAAACTGTTTTTT.

The chain uses TRBV10-3 and TRBJ1-4; D call uncertain. The V end lost 10 bases, the J end lost 5 bases, and 14 bases lay between the germline ends. The CDR3 spans 13 residues. From germline, CDR1 is ENHRY and CDR2 SYGVKD. The CDR3 region has the DNA TGTGCCACCACGATAGGAGGAAATGAAAAACTGTTTTTT. It encodes CATTIGGNEKLFF.

There are a few counts of this clone. This chain uses TRBV7-3 with TRBJ1-1; maybe TRBD1 (6 bases). Trimming took 5 bases from V and 8 from J, leaving 15 bases between them. Germline CDR1 reads SGHTA; CDR2 reads FQGTGA. The CDR3 extends over 13 amino acids. This CDR3 reads CASSVQRGQEAFF. CDR3 coding DNA: TGTGCCAGCAGCGTACAACGTGGACAGGAAGCTTTCTTT. The full variable domain, in which reference TRBV7-3 and TRBJ1-1 provide the parts outside the CDR3, is GAGVSQTPSNKVTEKGKYVELRCDPISGHTALYWYRQSLGQGPEFLIYFQGTGAADDSGLPNDRFFAVRPEGSVSTLKIQRTERGDSAVYLCASSVQRGQEAFFGQGTRLTVV.